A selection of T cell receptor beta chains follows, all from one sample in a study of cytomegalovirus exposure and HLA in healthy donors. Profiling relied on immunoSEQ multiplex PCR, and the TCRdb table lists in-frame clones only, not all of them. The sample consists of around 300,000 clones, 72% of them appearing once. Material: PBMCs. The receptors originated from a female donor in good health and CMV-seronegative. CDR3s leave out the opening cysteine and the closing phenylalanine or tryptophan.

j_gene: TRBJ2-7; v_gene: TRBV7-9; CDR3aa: ASSLVGVLDRSYEQY
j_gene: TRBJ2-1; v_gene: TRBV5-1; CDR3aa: ASSLYRLAGGRGEQF
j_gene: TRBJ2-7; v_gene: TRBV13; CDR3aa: ASQLRTSGYEQY
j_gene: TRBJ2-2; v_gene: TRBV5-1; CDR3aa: ASSFFSGTGGFTGELF
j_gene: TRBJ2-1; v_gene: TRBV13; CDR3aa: ASSSLAEDEQF
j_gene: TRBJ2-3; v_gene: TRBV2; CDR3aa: ATASESTDTQY
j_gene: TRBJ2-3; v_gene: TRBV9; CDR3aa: ASSVDPGTSTDTQY
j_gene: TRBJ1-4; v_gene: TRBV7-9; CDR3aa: ASSFRDRENEKLF
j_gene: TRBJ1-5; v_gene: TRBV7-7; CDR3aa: ASSLSQGQWWANSNQPQH
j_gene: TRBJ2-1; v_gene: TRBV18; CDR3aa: ASSPASAEQF
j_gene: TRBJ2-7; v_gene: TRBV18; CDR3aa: ASSPTTGGTYEQY
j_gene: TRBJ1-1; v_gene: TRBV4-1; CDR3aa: ASSHYEMNTEAF
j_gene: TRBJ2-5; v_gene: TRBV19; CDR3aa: ASSTYPTRGNGWTQY
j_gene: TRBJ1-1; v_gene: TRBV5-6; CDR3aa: ASSLGQGVSEAF
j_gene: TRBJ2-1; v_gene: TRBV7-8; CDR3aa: ASSAPGLALNEQF
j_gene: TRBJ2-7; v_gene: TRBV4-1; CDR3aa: ASSQGTGGWNEQY
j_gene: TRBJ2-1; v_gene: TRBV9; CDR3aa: ASSVASAHQIGQF
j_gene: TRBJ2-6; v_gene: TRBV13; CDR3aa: ASSYGTVGANVLT
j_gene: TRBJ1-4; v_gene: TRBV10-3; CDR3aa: ATSPAPEKLF
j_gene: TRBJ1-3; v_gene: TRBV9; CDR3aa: ASSAGLDGNTIY
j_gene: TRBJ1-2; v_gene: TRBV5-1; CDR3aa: ASSLGVGGLSYGYT
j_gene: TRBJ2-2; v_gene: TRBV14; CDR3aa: ASSQGQGATGELF
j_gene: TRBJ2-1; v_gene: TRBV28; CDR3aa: ASYGPLVTEQF
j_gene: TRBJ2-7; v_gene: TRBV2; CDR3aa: ASSPPAGGEGQYEQY
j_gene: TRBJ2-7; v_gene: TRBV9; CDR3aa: ASSVDSTYEQY
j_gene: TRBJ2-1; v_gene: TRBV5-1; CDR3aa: ASSPRAGGDEQF
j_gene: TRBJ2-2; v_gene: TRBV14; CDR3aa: ASSLRRQSSGELF
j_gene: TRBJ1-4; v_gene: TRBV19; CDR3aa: ASSAGTGGEEKLF
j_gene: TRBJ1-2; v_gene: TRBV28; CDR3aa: ASGVQGAGYT
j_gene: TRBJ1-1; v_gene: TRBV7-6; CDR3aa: ASSHDRGTEAF
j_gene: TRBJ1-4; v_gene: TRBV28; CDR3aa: ASRGGTHNEKLF
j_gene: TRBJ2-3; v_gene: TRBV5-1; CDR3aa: ASSLASPLERTDTQY
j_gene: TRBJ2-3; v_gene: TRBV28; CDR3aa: ASSGGSGRALSADTQY
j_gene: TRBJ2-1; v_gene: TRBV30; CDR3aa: AWSNGRFGEQF
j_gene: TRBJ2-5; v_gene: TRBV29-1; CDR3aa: SVEANKETQY
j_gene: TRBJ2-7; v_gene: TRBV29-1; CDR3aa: SAGQGEYWEQY
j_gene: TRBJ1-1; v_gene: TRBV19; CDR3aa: ASSIVGGLGGTEAF
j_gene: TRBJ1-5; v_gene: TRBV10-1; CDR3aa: AIPPRTGLWQPQH
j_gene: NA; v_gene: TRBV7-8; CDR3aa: ASSWGQGLGEQY
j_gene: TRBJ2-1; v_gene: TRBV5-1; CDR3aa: ASSPNGLADNEQF
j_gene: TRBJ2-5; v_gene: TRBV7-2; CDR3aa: ASSFGGDLETQY
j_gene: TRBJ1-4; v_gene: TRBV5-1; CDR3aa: ASSFGGRTTNEKLF
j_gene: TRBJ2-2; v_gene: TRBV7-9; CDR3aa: ASSPGREGTGELF
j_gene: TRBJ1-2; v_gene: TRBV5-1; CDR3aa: ASTQEGAHGYT
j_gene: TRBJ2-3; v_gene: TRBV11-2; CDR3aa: ASSHPSTPGTDTQY
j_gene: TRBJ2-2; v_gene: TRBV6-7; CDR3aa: ANGTGVCGELF
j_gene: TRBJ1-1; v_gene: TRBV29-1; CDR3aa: SGRQGAGTEAF
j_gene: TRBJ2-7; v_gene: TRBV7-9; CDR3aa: ASRAGQGDEQY
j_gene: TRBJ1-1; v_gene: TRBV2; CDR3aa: ASRDRANTEAF
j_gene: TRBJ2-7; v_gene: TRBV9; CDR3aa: ASSVAFGSHYEQY
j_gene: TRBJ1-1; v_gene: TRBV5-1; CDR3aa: ASSFPGQGGTEAF
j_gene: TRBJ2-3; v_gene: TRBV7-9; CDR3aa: ASSLALSGLAGRADTQY
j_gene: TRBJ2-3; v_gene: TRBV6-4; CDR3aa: ASSGSPQGTQY
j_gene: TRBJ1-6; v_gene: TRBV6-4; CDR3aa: ASGMTDSDNSPLH